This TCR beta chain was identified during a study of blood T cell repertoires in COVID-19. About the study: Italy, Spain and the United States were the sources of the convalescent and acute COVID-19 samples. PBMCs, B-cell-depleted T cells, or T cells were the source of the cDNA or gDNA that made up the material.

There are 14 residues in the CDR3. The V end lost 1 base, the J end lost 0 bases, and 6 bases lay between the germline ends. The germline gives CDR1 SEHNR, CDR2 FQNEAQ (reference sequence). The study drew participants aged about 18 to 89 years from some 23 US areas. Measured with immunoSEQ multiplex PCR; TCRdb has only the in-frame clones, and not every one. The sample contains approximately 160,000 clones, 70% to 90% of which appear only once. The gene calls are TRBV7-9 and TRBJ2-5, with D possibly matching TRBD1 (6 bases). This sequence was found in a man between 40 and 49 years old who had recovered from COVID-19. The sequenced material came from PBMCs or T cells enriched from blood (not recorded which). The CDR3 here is CASSLDRDQETQYF. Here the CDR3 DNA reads TGTGCCAGCAGCTTAGACAGGGACCAAGAGACCCAGTACTTC.